Listed here are 18 T cell receptor beta chains from one sample, sequenced in a study of blood T cell repertoires in COVID-19 (TCRdb year 2020). Libraries were made using the immunoSEQ multiplex PCR assay. This is the immuneACCESS table as TCRdb keeps it, with only in-frame sequences that have V and J called. A part of the clones is gone; compared with another copy, unresolved V genes explain less than half, and the rest is unexplained. For this sample the table gives roughly 250,000 clones, of which around 87% were detected only once. In total, the top ten clones hold around 7.8% of the sample. Specimen: peripheral blood. Receptors originate from a man aged 60 to 69 who had recovered from COVID-19.

The J gene is TRBJ1-5, the V gene TRBV27, with D uncertain. CDR3 length: 18 residues. Germline values: CDR1 MNHEY, CDR2 SMNVEV (reference sequence). Trimming stripped 4 bases from V and 0 bases from J, with 19 bases between. The CDR3 DNA reads as TGTGCCAGCAGTTCCCGGGTCTCCTACGGCTATAGCAATCAGCCCCAGCATTTT. Translated: CASSSRVSYGYSNQPQHF.

This clone has more than one count but fewer than ten. The rearrangement uses TRBV6-6 and TRBJ1-2; TRBD1 aligns across 9 bases. The CDR3 runs to 15 residues. The ends lost 7 bases at V and 5 bases at J; junction bases unmatched: 11. The V gene's germline CDR1 is MNHNY and CDR2 SVGAGI (reference sequence). CDR3 region: CASTDPKQGAYGYTF. CDR3 nucleotide sequence: TGTGCCAGCACCGACCCTAAACAGGGGGCGTATGGCTACACCTTC.

The chain is built from TRBV9 and TRBJ1-3; D ambiguous. V lost 3 bases and J lost 4, with 5 bases in between. There are 12 residues in the CDR3. Germline V gene lookup returns CDR1 SGDLS and CDR2 YYNGEE. The CDR3 protein is CASSGSGNTIYF. DNA for the CDR3: TGTGCCAGCAGCGGGAGCGGAAACACCATATATTTT. Full variable domain (rest looked up from reference TRBV9 and TRBJ1-3): DSGVTQTPKHLITATGQRVTLRCSPRSGDLSVYWYQQSLDQGLQFLIQYYNGEERAKGNILERFSAQQFPDLHSELNLSSLELGDSALYFCASSGSGNTIYFGEGSWLTVV.

This rearrangement joins TRBV6-5 to TRBJ2-5; 10 bases agree with TRBD2. The CDR3 consists of 15 residues. Germline lookup yields CDR1 MNHEY and CDR2 SVGAGI. With 6 bases clipped from V and 2 bases from J, the junction kept 6 bases outside the gene matches. The CDR3 loop reads CASSRTSGPQETQYF. The CDR3 coding sequence is TGTGCCAGCAGCCGGACTAGCGGACCTCAAGAGACCCAGTACTTC.

The chain links TRBV6-6 to TRBJ1-3, with D possibly being TRBD1 (5 bases). Germline assignment: CDR1 MNHNY and CDR2 SVGAGI (reference sequence). Trimming pared 5 bases from V and 4 bases from J, leaving 12 bases between. There are 14 residues in the CDR3. In DNA form, the CDR3 reads TGTGCCAGCAGTCCCAGGGTAGAAGGAAACACCATATATTTT. The encoded protein is CASSPRVEGNTIYF.

The chain carries TRBV4-2 and TRBJ2-1, with TRBD2 matching 10 bases. Per the germline V gene, CDR1 is LGHNA and CDR2 is YNFKEQ. Unmatched junction bases numbered 3, after V lost 0 bases and J lost 4 bases. The CDR3 consists of 16 residues. This CDR3 reads CASSQDWTSGYNEQFF. DNA for the CDR3: TGTGCCAGCAGCCAAGATTGGACTAGCGGTTACAATGAGCAGTTCTTC.

The table lists this clone with a count of one. This chain connects TRBV7-9 to TRBJ1-1; D may be TRBD1 (5 bases). Trimming left V 1 base short and J 1 base short, with 7 bases between. Germline values: CDR1 SEHNR, CDR2 FQNEAQ (reference sequence). This CDR3 region has 14 residues. This CDR3 is CASSLGGANTEAFF. The DNA of the CDR3 is TGTGCCAGCAGCTTAGGCGGGGCGAACACTGAAGCTTTCTTT.

The gene calls are TRBV18 and TRBJ2-1; TRBD2 aligns across 13 bases. Trimming removed 5 bases from V and 10 bases from J; junction bases left unmatched: 5. The CDR3 sequence is 14 residues long. Germline CDR1 is KGHSH and CDR2 is LQKENI. The CDR3 here is CASSETSGGDEQFF. The DNA of the CDR3 is TGTGCCAGCTCAGAAACTAGCGGGGGGGACGAGCAGTTCTTC.

The chain is built from TRBV3-1 (or the pseudogene TRBV3-2) and TRBJ1-4; D uncertain. This CDR3 contains 14 residues. V lost 0 bases, J lost 4 bases, and 6 bases lay in between. The V gene's germline CDR1 is LGHDT and CDR2 YNNKEL (reference sequence). CDR3 in amino acids: CASSQDVYNEKLFF. CDR3 sequence (DNA): TGTGCCAGCAGCCAAGATGTCTATAATGAAAAACTGTTTTTT.

This clone appeared a single time. CDR3 in amino acids: CAISSREGSTDTQYF. The CDR3 DNA follows: TGTGCCATTTCCTCTCGGGAGGGGTCCACAGATACGCAGTATTTT. This chain connects TRBV10-3 to TRBJ2-3; TRBD2 matches 8 bases. The CDR3 runs to 15 residues. V lost 9 bases, J lost 2 bases, and 10 bases stayed unmatched. CDR1 ENHRY and CDR2 SYGVKD come from the germline V gene.

The chain carries TRBV7-7 and TRBJ2-1; D unresolved. Trimming took off 1 base at V and 9 bases at J, with 13 bases between the two ends. The CDR3 length is 14 residues. CDR1 is SSHAT and CDR2 is FNYEAQ in the germline V gene (reference sequence). DNA of the CDR3: TGTGCCAGCAGCTTAGAGTATCAGGCGCTTGAGCAGTTCTTC. Amino acids: CASSLEYQALEQFF. The complete variable domain, with remaining parts taken from reference TRBV7-7 and TRBJ2-1, reads GAGVSQSPRYKVTKRGQDVTLRCDPISSHATLYWYQQALGQGPEFLTYFNYEAQPDKSGLPSDRFSAERPEGSISTLTIQRTEQRDSAMYRCASSLEYQALEQFFGPGTRLTVL.

The rearrangement uses TRBV2 and TRBJ1-5; D might be TRBD1 (6 bases). Trimming removed 3 bases from V and 0 bases from J, with 6 bases in between. The germline V gene encodes CDR1 SNHLY and CDR2 FYNNEI. The CDR3 has 14 residues. The CDR3 DNA reads TGTGCCAGCAGTGACAGGGGTAGCAATCAGCCCCAGCATTTT. This sequence encodes CASSDRGSNQPQHF. The variable domain in full, with the rest retrieved from reference TRBV2 and TRBJ1-5, is EPEVTQTPSHQVTQMGQEVILRCVPISNHLYFYWYRQILGQKVEFLVSFYNNEISEKSEIFDDQFSVERPDGSNFTLKIRSTKLEDSAMYFCASSDRGSNQPQHFGDGTRLSIL.

This clone has more than one count but fewer than ten. V is TRBV9 and J is TRBJ2-3; D may be TRBD2 (7 bases). Germline lookup yields CDR1 SGDLS and CDR2 YYNGEE. The V and J ends lost 3 bases and 2 bases respectively, with 19 bases between them. The CDR3 contains 17 residues. CDR3 sequence: CASSAIGVGGATDTQYF. CDR3 bases: TGTGCCAGCAGCGCAATAGGGGTTGGGGGGGCCACAGATACGCAGTATTTT.

This chain joins TRBV6-4 and TRBJ2-7, with TRBD1 identical over 8 bases. The CDR3 spans 16 residues. The V gene end was trimmed by 6 bases and the J gene end by 4 bases; junction bases not matched to a gene: 14. In germline, CDR1 is MRHNA, CDR2 SNTAGT. The DNA for the CDR3 is TGTGCCAGCAGCGCACCGAAGGACAGGGTAAAATACGAGCAGTACTTC. It is translated as CASSAPKDRVKYEQYF.

This chain uses TRBV18 with TRBJ1-1; D gene uncertain. The germline CDR1 and CDR2 sequences are KGHSH and LQKENI. V was pared by 4 bases and J by 0 bases, with 12 bases between. The CDR3 is 15 amino acids. CDR3 bases: TGTGCCAGCTCACGGCCCGGGATATTGAACACTGAAGCTTTCTTT. It specifies CASSRPGILNTEAFF.

The genes are TRBV5-1 and TRBJ1-1, with 7 bases aligning to TRBD1. Germline V CDR1 and CDR2: SGHRS, YFSETQ. The V gene end was trimmed by 0 bases and the J gene end by 5 bases; junction bases not matched to a gene: 7. This CDR3 has 15 amino acids. CDR3: CASSLVGTEGTEAFF. The CDR3 region has the DNA TGCGCCAGCAGCTTGGTGGGGACAGAGGGGACTGAAGCTTTCTTT.

The gene calls are TRBV7-9 and TRBJ1-6; 7 nucleotides line up with TRBD1. The junction had 3 bases not matched to a gene; V was cut back by 1 base and J by 9 bases. The CDR3 sequence is 14 residues long. The germline V gene has CDR1 SEHNR and CDR2 FQNEAQ (reference sequence). The CDR3 loop reads CASSLDRGPSPLHF. The CDR3 DNA follows: TGTGCCAGCAGCTTAGACAGGGGCCCTTCACCCCTCCACTTT. Supplemented by reference TRBV7-9 and TRBJ1-6, the full variable domain reads DTGVSQNPRHKITKRGQNVTFRCDPISEHNRLYWYRQTLGQGPEFLTYFQNEAQLEKSRLLSDRFSAERPKGSFSTLEIQRTEQGDSAMYLCASSLDRGPSPLHFGNGTRLTVT.

This chain uses TRBV19 with TRBJ1-2, with 9 bases lining up with TRBD1. The germline CDR1 and CDR2 sequences are LNHDA and SQIVND (reference sequence). V gave up 5 bases and J gave up 8 bases; unmatched junction bases: 6. The CDR3 length is 13 residues. CDR3 loop: CASSARDREGYTF. CDR3 coding DNA: TGTGCCAGTAGTGCCCGGGACAGGGAAGGCTACACCTTC.